The 8 T cell receptor beta chains listed next were all sequenced from one sample in a study of esophageal squamous cell carcinoma under preoperative chemotherapy. TCRdb called the PCR reads again in MiXCR, with one record for every CDR3 protein. The sample consists of fewer than 40,000 distinct CDR3 sequences, less than 55% of them appearing once. The time point: before preoperative PTX-NDP chemotherapy. The specimen was collected from a patient given preoperative chemotherapy. The receptors come from a human donor with esophageal squamous cell carcinoma. The donor label of this sample is uncertain.

To note about this clonotype: The junction and the germline gene differ at one end; a read error may be behind it. V is TRBV25-1 and J is TRBJ2-4; D may be TRBD2 (6 bases). Per germline, CDR1 MGHDK and CDR2 SYGVNS. The length of the CDR3 is 16 residues. CDR3 region: CSSSGPGGRAKNTQYF. In DNA form, the CDR3 reads TGTTCCAGCTCAGGTCCCGGGGGACGTGCCAAAAACACCCAGTACTTC.

There are many counts of this clonotype. The V and J genes are TRBV24-1 and TRBJ2-5; D gene unclear. The end of the DNA aligns better with TRBJ2-7, so the J call may be wrong. Germline V CDR1 and CDR2: KGHDR, SFDVKD. The length of the CDR3 is 13 residues. The CDR3 reads CATSDSFVYEQYF. The CDR3 DNA follows: TGTGCCACCAGTGACTCCTTTGTTTACGAGCAGTACTTC.

This clonotype was counted at least ten times. This chain uses TRBV7-3 with TRBJ2-5; 9 nucleotides align to TRBD2. TRBJ2-1 matches the DNA end more closely, so the J call is doubtful. The CDR3 runs 16 residues. Germline assignment: CDR1 SGHTA and CDR2 FQGTGA. This CDR3 reads CASSLMVAGGPKVQFF. The CDR3 nucleotides are TGTGCCAGCAGCTTAATGGTTGCGGGGGGGCCTAAGGTGCAGTTCTTC.

The rearrangement joins TRBV7-9 to TRBJ2-1; no definite D call. Germline CDR1 is SEHNR and CDR2 is FQNEAQ (reference sequence). CDR3 size: 17 residues. Trimming removed 0 bases at V and 5 bases at J, with 17 bases between. The CDR3 nucleotides are TGTGCCAGCAGCTTAGCACGTGAGGCATTAGTCAACAATGAGCAGTTCTTC. Translation gives CASSLAREALVNNEQFF.

This clonotype was seen only a few times. This chain joins TRBV5-1 and TRBJ2-2; D gene ambiguous. Germline loops: CDR1 SGHRS, CDR2 YFSETQ. CDR3 length: 14 residues. The germline V and J ends were trimmed by 1 base and 2 bases, with 6 bases remaining between them. The DNA of the CDR3 is TGCGCCAGCAGCTTGCGGAGCAACACCGGGGAGCTGTTTTTT. It translates to CASSLRSNTGELFF. The entire variable domain, with the rest obtained from reference TRBV5-1 and TRBJ2-2, is as follows: KAGVTQTPRYLIKTRGQQVTLSCSPISGHRSVSWYQQTPGQGLQFLFEYFSETQRNKGNFPGRFSGRQFSNSRSEMNVSTLELGDSALYLCASSLRSNTGELFFGEGSRLTVL.

The chain links TRBV6-1 to TRBJ2-2; possible D gene TRBD1, 6 bases. The J call may be faulty, since TRBJ2-3 better matches the DNA end. CDR1 and CDR2 from the germline V gene are MNHNS and SASEGT. The CDR3 loop spans 15 amino acids. CDR3 in DNA: TGTGCCAGGGGCCACCGACAGGTGAGCACAGGTAAGCAGTATTTT. Residues: CARGHRQVSTGKQYF.

The chain has TRBV7-8 and TRBJ2-2; D may be TRBD1 (5 bases). V lost 5 bases, J lost 1 base, and 8 bases lay in between. Germline V lookup: CDR1 SGHVS, CDR2 FQNEAQ. The CDR3 runs 14 residues. CDR3 nucleotide sequence: TGTGCCAGCAGCCAGGGTGTGAACACCGGGGAGCTGTTTTTT. It yields the protein CASSQGVNTGELFF.

This clonotype was picked up one time. The chain uses TRBV5-1 and TRBJ2-7; 9 nucleotides align to TRBD2. The J segment lost 4 bases and the V segment lost 0 bases, leaving 14 bases of the junction unmatched. Germline CDR1 is SGHRS and CDR2 is YFSETQ. The CDR3 runs to 18 residues. The CDR3 loop is CASSLGSSGDDFGYEQYF. The CDR3 DNA is TGCGCCAGCAGCTTGGGTTCTAGCGGGGACGACTTCGGGTACGAGCAGTACTTC.